Following are 5 T cell receptor beta chains from one sample sequenced in a study of metastatic and nonmetastatic thyroid tumors. TCRdb re-processed the PCR reads through MiXCR. The table shows about 20,000 clones, with nearly 25% occurring only once. None of the patients had undergone any treatment ahead of thyroid surgery. The sequencing input was tumor tissue. The receptors were gathered from a female donor with papillary thyroid cancer or a benign thyroid nodule (not recorded which). Some clones in this sample may be carry-over from other donors' samples.

This clone was picked up many times. This chain uses TRBV6-1 with TRBJ2-3; a possible D gene is TRBD2 (5 bases). CDR3 length equals 15 residues. The germline CDR1 and CDR2 sequences are MNHNS and SASEGT. Trimming took 5 bases from V and 5 from J, leaving 17 bases between them. The CDR3 protein is CASSTRISGVDTQYF. For the CDR3, the DNA is TGTGCCAGCAGTACGCGAATATCCGGGGTAGATACGCAGTATTTT.

This clone was counted many times. J is TRBJ2-1 and V is TRBV5-4; D possibly corresponds to TRBD2 (5 bases). The CDR3 covers 13 residues. V was shortened by 4 bases and J by 4 bases, with 9 bases between the two germline ends. Germline values: CDR1 SGHNT, CDR2 YYREEE (reference sequence). CDR3 DNA: TGTGCCAGCAGCATTACGGGATACAATGAGCAGTTCTTC. Encoded protein: CASSITGYNEQFF.

Ten or more counts support this clone. Other DNA sequences from this sample encode an identical CDR3 as well. This sequence joins TRBV27 and TRBJ2-7; D remains ambiguous. V was shortened by 4 bases and J by 2 bases, with 6 bases between the two germline ends. The CDR3 has 12 residues. The germline V gene has CDR1 MNHEY and CDR2 SMNVEV (reference sequence). DNA for the CDR3: TGTGCCAGCAGTTCCCGTACCTACGAGCAGTACTTC. Protein sequence: CASSSRTYEQYF.

This clone is labeled medium-sized. The rearrangement links TRBV27 to TRBJ2-7, with unresolved D. V lost 6 bases to trimming and J lost 1 base, with 4 bases between them. The CDR3 spans 11 residues. The V gene's germline CDR1 is MNHEY and CDR2 SMNVEV (reference sequence). The DNA of the CDR3 is TGTGCCAGCAGGAATTCCTACGAGCAGTACTTC. The encoded protein is CASRNSYEQYF.

The chain carries TRBV7-2 and TRBJ2-7, with TRBD2 identical over 7 bases. CDR3 length: 15 residues. The V gene end was trimmed by 4 bases and the J gene end by 4 bases; junction bases not matched to a gene: 10. Germline lookup yields CDR1 SGHTA and CDR2 FQGNSA. CDR3: CASSSFSSGGYEQYF. CDR3 nucleotides: TGTGCCAGCAGCTCCTTTTCATCGGGAGGATACGAGCAGTACTTC.